The source of this T cell receptor beta chain is a study of technical replicates of blood from a handful of donors. Per germline, CDR1 SGHTA and CDR2 FQGTGA. The CDR3 has 16 amino acids. Trimming stripped 3 bases from V and 2 bases from J, with 16 bases between. Sequencing was performed with immunoSEQ multiplex PCR; in TCRdb, only in-frame clones are kept and a portion is missing. Here the sample spans under 85,000 clones, around 97% being singletons. What was sequenced was T cells isolated from PBMCs. The V call is TRBV7-3, the J call TRBJ1-2, with a tentative D call TRBD1 (6 bases). The TCR sequence derives from a human donor in good health. The CDR3 coding sequence is TGTGCCAGCAGCTTTGGGGGCCCGCCGACGAACTATGGCTACACCTTC. It encodes CASSFGGPPTNYGYTF.